Listed below are T cell receptor beta chains from one sample, sequenced in a study of cytomegalovirus exposure and HLA in healthy donors. Clones were sequenced by immunoSEQ multiplex PCR, and TCRdb holds only the in-frame ones, with some missing. The sample shows about 170,000 clones, 70% to 90% of them seen only once. The specimen was PBMCs. Source of these receptors: a male donor in good health and CMV-seronegative. CDR3s include the opening cysteine and the closing phenylalanine or tryptophan.

TRBJ2-3 | TRBV6-5 | CASSSYRANTDTQYF
TRBJ1-1 | TRBV27 | CASRVQVDTEAFF
TRBJ2-3 | TRBV7-3 | CASSLTPGRGGSDTQYF
TRBJ2-7 | TRBV5-1 | CASSSQQAGHYEQYF
TRBJ2-7 | TRBV28 | CASSLTTGGSSYWSSYEQYF
TRBJ2-3 | TRBV6-1 | CASSELADSSTDTQYF
TRBJ2-7 | TRBV30 | CAWSPLRSDYEQYF
TRBJ1-3 | TRBV7-3 | CASSVDRGPGNTIYF
TRBJ1-5 | TRBV7-2 | CASSAGQGIDQPQHF
TRBJ2-3 | TRBV7-2 | CASSFIATDTQYF
TRBJ2-7 | TRBV27 | CASSLRQGAPYEQYF
- | TRBV27 | CASSFSGLVRYEQYF
TRBJ2-7 | TRBV5-8 | CASSLGGGYEQYF
TRBJ2-3 | TRBV19 | CASSIGPQGTDTQYF
TRBJ1-3 | TRBV29-1 | CSVETGDSGNTIYF
TRBJ2-1 | TRBV19 | CASSPRWSGGYYNEQFF
TRBJ2-3 | TRBV7-9 | CASSLSRGWYTQYF
TRBJ2-2 | TRBV7-3 | CASTQGLGGELFF
TRBJ1-3 | TRBV4-2 | CASSPEGNTIYF
TRBJ1-5 | TRBV4-1 | CASSQAQGTYSNQPQHF
TRBJ2-7 | TRBV5-1 | CASSPSELAGEDEQYF
TRBJ2-1 | TRBV5-4 | CASSLRSSYNEQFF
TRBJ1-5 | TRBV7-9 | CASSWGGDEPQHF
TRBJ2-1 | TRBV19 | CASSPEGQSSYNEQFF
TRBJ2-2 | TRBV11-3 | CASSSGFITGELFF
TRBJ1-1 | TRBV28 | CASTPSGRVRTEAFF
TRBJ2-7 | TRBV28 | CASSFSRAVGEQYF
TRBJ1-1 | TRBV30 | CAWSQGGTEAFF
TRBJ1-6 | TRBV5-4 | CASSKTGGNSPLHF
TRBJ2-7 | TRBV15 | CATSRDPGGHEQYF
TRBJ2-2 | TRBV19 | CAIRRTAGTGELFF